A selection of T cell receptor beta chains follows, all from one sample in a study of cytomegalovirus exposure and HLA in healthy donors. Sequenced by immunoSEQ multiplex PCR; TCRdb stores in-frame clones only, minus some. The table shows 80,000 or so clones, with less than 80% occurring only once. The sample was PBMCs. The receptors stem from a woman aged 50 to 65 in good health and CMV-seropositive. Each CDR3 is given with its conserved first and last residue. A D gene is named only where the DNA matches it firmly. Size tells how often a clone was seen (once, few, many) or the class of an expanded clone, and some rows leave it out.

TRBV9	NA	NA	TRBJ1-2	TGTGCCAGCAGCGAACTGGACAGCGTCTATGGCTACACCTTC	CASSELDSVYGYTF
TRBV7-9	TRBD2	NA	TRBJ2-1	TGTGCCAGCAGGGGACTAGCGGGGGCCAGCTCCTACAATGAGCAGTTCTTC	CASRGLAGASSYNEQFF
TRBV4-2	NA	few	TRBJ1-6	TGTGCCAGCAGCCAAGAGGCAGGGGAGAGCTCACCCCTCCACTTT	CASSQEAGESSPLHF
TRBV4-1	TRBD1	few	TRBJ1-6	TGCGCCAGCAGCCAAGAGGGACAGGGACCGACGAATTCACCCCTCCACTTT	CASSQEGQGPTNSPLHF
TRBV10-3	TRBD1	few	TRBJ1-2	TGTGCCATCAGTACCCCGGCCCGGACAGGGGGCTGGGGCTACACCTTC	CAISTPARTGGWGYTF
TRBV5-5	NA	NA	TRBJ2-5	TGTGCCAGCAGCTTGGGGACAGCGTACCAAGAGACCCAGTACTTC	CASSLGTAYQETQYF
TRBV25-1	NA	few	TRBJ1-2	TGTGCCAGCACCCCCCAATCGGTAGTGTCTAACTATGGCTACACCTTC	CASTPQSVVSNYGYTF
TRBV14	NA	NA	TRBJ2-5	TGTGCCAGCAGCCTCTCCTCGGAGACCCAGTACTTC	CASSLSSETQYF
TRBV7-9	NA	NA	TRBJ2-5	TGTGCCAGCAGCTTAGTGGGAGAGGCGGAGACCCAGTACTTC	CASSLVGEAETQYF
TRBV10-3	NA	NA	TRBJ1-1	TGTGCCATCAGTGATGGAGCCTTCTTAGGCCCTGAAGCTTTCTTT	CAISDGAFLGPEAFF
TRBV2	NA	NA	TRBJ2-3	TGTGCCTTTGGCAGGGTGTCAGATACGCAGTATTTT	CAFGRVSDTQYF
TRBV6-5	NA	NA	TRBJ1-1	TGTGCCAGTAAACCGGGACTACGGAACACTGAAGCTTTCTTT	CASKPGLRNTEAFF
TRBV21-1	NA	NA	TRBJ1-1	TGTGCCAGCAGCAAACGTGTCCCGGTTTTTCTCACTGAAGCTTTCTTT	CASSKRVPVFLTEAFF
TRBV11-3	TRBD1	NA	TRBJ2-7	TGTGCCAGCAGCTACGGACAGGGGGCGGACGAGCAGTACTTC	CASSYGQGADEQYF
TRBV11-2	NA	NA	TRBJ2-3	TGTGCCAGCAGCTTCAGGGAATCAAGCACAGATACGCAGTATTTT	CASSFRESSTDTQYF
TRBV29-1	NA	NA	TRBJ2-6	TGCAGCGTTCAAACAGACCTTGGCTCTGGGGCCAACGTCCTGACTTTC	CSVQTDLGSGANVLTF
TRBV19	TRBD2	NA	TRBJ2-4	TGTGCCAGTAGTCCCGGGGGGGTCGAAAACATTCAGTACTTC	CASSPGGVENIQYF
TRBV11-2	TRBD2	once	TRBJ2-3	TGTGCCAGCAGCTCCCCTCGGGGGGGCCGAACGCAGTATTTT	CASSSPRGGRTQYF
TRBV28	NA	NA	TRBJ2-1	TGTGCCAGCAGTTTAAATCCGACAGGCTCCTACAATGAGCAGTTCTTC	CASSLNPTGSYNEQFF
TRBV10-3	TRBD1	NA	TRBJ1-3	TGTGCCTTGGGACAGGGACACACCATATATTTT	CALGQGHTIYF
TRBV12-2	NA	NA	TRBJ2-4	TGTGCAAGTCGCTTAGCGGAGGCTAGCGGGGCAAATTCCCTAGCCAAAAACATTCAGTACTTC	CASRLAEASGANSLAKNIQYF
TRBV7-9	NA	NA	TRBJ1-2	TGTGCCAGCAGCGCGGGACCGTCGAAATCATATAACTATGGCTACACCTTC	CASSAGPSKSYNYGYTF
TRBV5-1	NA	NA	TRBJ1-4	TGCGCCAGCAGCTTGGCCCGACAGACAACTAATGAAAAACTGTTTTTT	CASSLARQTTNEKLFF
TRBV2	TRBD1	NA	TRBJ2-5	TGTGCCAGCAGTGAACGGACAGGTCAAGAGACCCAGTACTTC	CASSERTGQETQYF
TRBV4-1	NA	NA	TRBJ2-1	TGCGCCAGCAGCCACCCAGGGGGGATCAATGAGCAGTTCTTC	CASSHPGGINEQFF
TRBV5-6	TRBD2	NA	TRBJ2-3	TGTGCCAGCAGCTTACTAGCGGGATCAGATACGCAGTATTTT	CASSLLAGSDTQYF
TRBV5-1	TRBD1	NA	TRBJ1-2	TGCGCCAGCAGCGGGAGGGACAGGGTTGGCGATGGCTACACCTTC	CASSGRDRVGDGYTF
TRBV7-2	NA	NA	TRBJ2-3	TGTGCCAGCAGCCCCCAGGAGGGCACAGATACGCAGTATTTT	CASSPQEGTDTQYF
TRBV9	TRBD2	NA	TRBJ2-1	TGTGCCAGCAGCGTGACTAGCGGGGGGGCAGGTGAGCAGTTCTTC	CASSVTSGGAGEQFF
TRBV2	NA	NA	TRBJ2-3	TGTGCCAGCAGTGAGGACATACACACAGATACGCAGTATTTT	CASSEDIHTDTQYF
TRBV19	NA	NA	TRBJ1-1	TGTGCCAGTAGTATAGAGAGGGGGAGCGCTGAAGCTTTCTTT	CASSIERGSAEAFF
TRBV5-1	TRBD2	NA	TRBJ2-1	TGCGCCAGCAGCTTGGAGCGGGGGGAATATAACAATGAGCAGTTCTTC	CASSLERGEYNNEQFF
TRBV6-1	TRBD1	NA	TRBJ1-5	TGTGCCAGCAGCCGCCGGGACAGGGGACATCAGCCCCAGCATTTT	CASSRRDRGHQPQHF
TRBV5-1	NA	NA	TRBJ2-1	TGCGCCAGCAGCCACGGGGCGCGGAGGGATGAGCAGTTCTTC	CASSHGARRDEQFF
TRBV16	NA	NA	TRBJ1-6	TGTGCCAGCAGCCAATCGAGAAATTCACCCCTCCACTTT	CASSQSRNSPLHF
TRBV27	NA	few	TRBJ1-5	TGTGCCAGCAGTTCTATGGGGTCAGGGGAACAGCCCCAGCATTTT	CASSSMGSGEQPQHF
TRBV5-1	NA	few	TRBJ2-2	TGCGCCAGCAGCTTGGCCGCGGAGTTTGGCACCGGGGAGCTGTTTTTT	CASSLAAEFGTGELFF
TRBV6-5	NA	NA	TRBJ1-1	TGTGCCAGCAGTGAATCGGCGGTGCGCGGAGCTTTCTTT	CASSESAVRGAFF
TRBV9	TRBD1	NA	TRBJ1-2	TGTGCCAGCAGCGAAACAGGGGGCGCAAAGGGCTACACCTTC	CASSETGGAKGYTF
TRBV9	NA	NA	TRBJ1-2	TGTGCCAGCAGCGTAGGAGGGGGGGGGAGCTATGGCTACACCTTC	CASSVGGGGSYGYTF
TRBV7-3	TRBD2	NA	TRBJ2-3	TGTGCCAGCAGCTTAAGGCCCTCGCGGGGGTCCCGCACAGATACGCAGTATTTT	CASSLRPSRGSRTDTQYF
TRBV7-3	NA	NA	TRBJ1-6	TGTGCCAGCAGCTCAAATTCACCCCTCCACTTT	CASSSNSPLHF
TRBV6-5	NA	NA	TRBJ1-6	TGTGCCAGCAGTTACTCCCTGGTCCTGCGGAATTCACCCCTCCACTTT	CASSYSLVLRNSPLHF
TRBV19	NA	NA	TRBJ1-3	TGTGCCAGTACCCGACGGGGAAGTTCAGGAAACACCATATATTTT	CASTRRGSSGNTIYF
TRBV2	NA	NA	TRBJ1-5	TGTGCCAGCAGCGGGTGGACTCCGGACAGTTTCAATCAGCCCCAGCATTTT	CASSGWTPDSFNQPQHF
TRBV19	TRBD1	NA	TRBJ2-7	TGTGCCAGTAGTCCTGACAGGGTAAACGAGCAGTACTTC	CASSPDRVNEQYF
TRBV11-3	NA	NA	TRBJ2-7	TGTGCCAGCAGCCCTTGGGCGCATGCGTCCGAGCAGTACTTC	CASSPWAHASEQYF
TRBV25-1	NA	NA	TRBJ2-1	TGTGCCAGCAGTGGTCTCCAGGAAAGCTCCTACAATGAGCAGTTCTTC	CASSGLQESSYNEQFF
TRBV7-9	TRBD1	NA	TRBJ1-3	TGTGCCAGCAGCAGGACAGGGAGGGACACCATATATTTT	CASSRTGRDTIYF
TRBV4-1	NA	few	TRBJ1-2	TGCGCCAGCAGCCAAGATACGGGATCCGTAGGTGGCTACACCTTC	CASSQDTGSVGGYTF
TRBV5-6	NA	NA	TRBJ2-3	TGTGCCAGCAGCTTGTGGAGGGACGTCATCTATACGCAGTATTTT	CASSLWRDVIYTQYF
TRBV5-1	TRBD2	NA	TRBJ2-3	TGCGCCAGCAGCTTGGAAAGGCGGGAGGCAGATACGCAGTATTTT	CASSLERREADTQYF